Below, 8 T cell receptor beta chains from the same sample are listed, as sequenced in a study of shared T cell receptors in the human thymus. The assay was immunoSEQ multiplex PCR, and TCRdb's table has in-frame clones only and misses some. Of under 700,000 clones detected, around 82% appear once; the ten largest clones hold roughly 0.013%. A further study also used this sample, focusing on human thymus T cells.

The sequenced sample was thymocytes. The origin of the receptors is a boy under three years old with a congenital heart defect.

CDR3: CASSPLQWTGNYGYTF. CDR3 sequence (DNA): TGTGCCAGCAGTCCCTTACAATGGACAGGGAACTATGGCTACACCTTC. V is TRBV27 and J is TRBJ1-2, with 8 bases matching TRBD1. J lost 2 bases, V lost 5 bases, and 10 bases had no gene match. This CDR3 contains 16 residues. The germline CDR1 and CDR2 sequences are MNHEY and SMNVEV (reference sequence).

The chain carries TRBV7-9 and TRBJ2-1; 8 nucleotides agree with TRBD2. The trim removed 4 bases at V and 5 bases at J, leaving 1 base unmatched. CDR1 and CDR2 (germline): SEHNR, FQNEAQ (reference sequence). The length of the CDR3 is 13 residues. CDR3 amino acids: CASSSREDNEQFF. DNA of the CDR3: TGTGCCAGCAGCTCGCGGGAGGACAATGAGCAGTTCTTC.

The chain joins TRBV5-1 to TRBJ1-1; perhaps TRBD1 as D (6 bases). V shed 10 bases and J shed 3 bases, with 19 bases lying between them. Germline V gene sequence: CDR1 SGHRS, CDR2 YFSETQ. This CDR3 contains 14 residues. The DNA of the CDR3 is TGCGCCTGCAAGGTAGGGGGGGAGGACACTGAAGCTTTCTTT. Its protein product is CACKVGGEDTEAFF.

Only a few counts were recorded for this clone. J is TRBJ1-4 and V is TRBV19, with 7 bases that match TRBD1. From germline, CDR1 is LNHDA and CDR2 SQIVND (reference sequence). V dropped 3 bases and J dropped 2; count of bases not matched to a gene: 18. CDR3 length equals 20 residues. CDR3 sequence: CASSIHSRDSVMSTNEKLFF. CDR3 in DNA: TGTGCCAGTAGTATCCACAGCCGGGACAGCGTCATGTCGACTAATGAAAAACTGTTTTTT. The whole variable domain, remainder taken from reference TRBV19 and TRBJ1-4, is DGGITQSPKYLFRKEGQNVTLSCEQNLNHDAMYWYRQDPGQGLRLIYYSQIVNDFQKGDIAEGYSVSREKKESFPLTVTSAQKNPTAFYLCASSIHSRDSVMSTNEKLFFGSGTQLSVL.

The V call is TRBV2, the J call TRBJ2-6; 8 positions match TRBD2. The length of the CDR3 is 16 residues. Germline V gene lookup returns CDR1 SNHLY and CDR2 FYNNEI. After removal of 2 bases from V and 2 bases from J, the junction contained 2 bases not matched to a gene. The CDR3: CASSELAGTGANVLTF. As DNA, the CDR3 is TGTGCCAGCAGTGAACTAGCGGGTACTGGGGCCAACGTCCTGACTTTC.

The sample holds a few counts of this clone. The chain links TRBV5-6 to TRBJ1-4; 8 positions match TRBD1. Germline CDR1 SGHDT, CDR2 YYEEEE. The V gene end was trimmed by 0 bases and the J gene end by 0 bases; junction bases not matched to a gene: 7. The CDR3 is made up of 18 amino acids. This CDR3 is CASSLAGWGQATNEKLFF. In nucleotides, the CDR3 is TGTGCCAGCAGCTTGGCCGGCTGGGGACAGGCAACTAATGAAAAACTGTTTTTT.

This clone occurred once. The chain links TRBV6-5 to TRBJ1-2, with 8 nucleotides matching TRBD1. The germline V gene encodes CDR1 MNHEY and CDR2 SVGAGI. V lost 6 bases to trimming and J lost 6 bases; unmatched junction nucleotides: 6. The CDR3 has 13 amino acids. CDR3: CASSGQGMDGYTF. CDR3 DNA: TGTGCCAGCAGCGGACAGGGAATGGATGGCTACACCTTC.

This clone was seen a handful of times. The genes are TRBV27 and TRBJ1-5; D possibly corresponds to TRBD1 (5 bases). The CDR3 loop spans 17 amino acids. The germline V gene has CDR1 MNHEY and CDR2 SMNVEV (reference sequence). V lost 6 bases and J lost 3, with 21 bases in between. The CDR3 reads CASSWRGRVKDNQPQHF. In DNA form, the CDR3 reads TGTGCCAGCAGCTGGCGGGGCAGGGTTAAGGACAATCAGCCCCAGCATTTT.